The 20 T cell receptor beta chains listed next were all sequenced from one sample in a study of blood T cell repertoires in COVID-19. Here immunoSEQ multiplex PCR was the method, and the copy in TCRdb shows in-frame clones only, minus some. The data contain more than 95,000 clones, about 74% of them seen just once; the ten biggest clones take up over 5.5%. The sequencing input was peripheral blood. Source of these receptors: a man older than 75 with COVID-19, enrolled during active disease.

This chain uses TRBV27 with TRBJ2-3; tentative D call: TRBD2 (5 bases). The CDR3 spans 15 residues. V lost 5 bases to trimming and J lost 2 bases, with 14 bases between them. The germline V gene encodes CDR1 MNHEY and CDR2 SMNVEV (reference sequence). The CDR3 DNA reads TGTGCCAGCAGTCCATCGAGAGCGGTCACAGATACGCAGTATTTT. This translates into CASSPSRAVTDTQYF.

CDR3 sequence (DNA): TGCGCCAGCAGCCAAGACCCGGGAGGGTCGACAGATACGCAGTATTTT. Its protein product is CASSQDPGGSTDTQYF. V gene TRBV4-3 combines with J gene TRBJ2-3, with 8 bases aligning to TRBD2. CDR3 length equals 16 residues. Germline CDR1 LGHNA, CDR2 YSLEER. Trimming cost V 0 bases and J 3 bases; bases outside gene matches: 5.

The chain uses TRBV9 and TRBJ2-3; 8 nucleotides line up with TRBD2. Germline CDR1 is SGDLS and CDR2 is YYNGEE. The junction had 14 bases not matched to a gene; V was cut back by 1 base and J by 4 bases. CDR3 length: 18 amino acids. CDR3 in DNA: TGTGCCAGCAGCGTACTCGGCGGGGGGACCCTGGGGGCAGATACGCAGTATTTT. Translated: CASSVLGGGTLGADTQYF. Complete variable domain (other parts from reference TRBV9 and TRBJ2-3): DSGVTQTPKHLITATGQRVTLRCSPRSGDLSVYWYQQSLDQGLQFLIQYYNGEERAKGNILERFSAQQFPDLHSELNLSSLELGDSALYFCASSVLGGGTLGADTQYFGPGTRLTVL.

This chain uses TRBV25-1 with TRBJ1-2, with D perhaps TRBD1 (6 bases). The V end was cut by 4 bases, the J end by 7 bases, with 13 bases between. In germline, CDR1 is MGHDK, CDR2 SYGVNS. The CDR3 extends over 13 amino acids. This CDR3 reads CASSGTGLGGYTF. DNA of the CDR3: TGTGCCAGCAGTGGCACAGGGTTAGGTGGCTACACCTTC.

This chain links TRBV28 with TRBJ2-7; 7 bases match TRBD2. The V segment lost 3 bases and the J segment 0 bases; nucleotides outside the gene matches: 2. Germline values: CDR1 MDHEN, CDR2 SYDVKM. The CDR3 has 14 amino acids. The CDR3 region is CASSFGGSSYEQYF. The CDR3 DNA is TGTGCCAGCAGTTTTGGCGGGAGCTCCTACGAGCAGTACTTC.

The chain is built from TRBV5-6 and TRBJ1-1, with D unclear. Trimming removed 4 bases at V and 4 bases at J, with 14 bases between. The germline gives CDR1 SGHDT, CDR2 YYEEEE. The CDR3 spans 14 residues. The CDR3: CASSRRRGFTEAFF. The CDR3, as DNA: TGTGCCAGCAGCCGCAGGCGAGGGTTCACTGAAGCTTTCTTT.

The rearrangement joins TRBV4-2 to TRBJ2-1; D might be TRBD1 (5 bases). Germline V gives CDR1 LGHNA, CDR2 YNFKEQ. CDR3 length: 14 residues. V lost 4 bases to trimming and J lost 3 bases, with 10 bases between them. The CDR3 sequence: CASSPLDSYNEQFF. In DNA, the CDR3 is TGTGCCAGCAGCCCCTTAGACAGCTACAATGAGCAGTTCTTC.

The chain links TRBV5-5 to TRBJ2-7; TRBD1 agrees at 11 bases. The V gene end was trimmed by 3 bases and the J gene end by 3 bases; junction bases not matched to a gene: 5. The germline V gene encodes CDR1 SGHKS and CDR2 YYEKEE (reference sequence). The CDR3 length is 15 residues. The CDR3 DNA follows: TGTGCCAGCAGCTCAGCCGGGACAGGGGGCTACGAGCAGTACTTC. Its translation is CASSSAGTGGYEQYF.

The chain carries TRBV18 and TRBJ2-7; 9 bases align to TRBD1. Trimming took 5 bases from V and 3 from J; bases not matched to a gene: 5. CDR3 length: 14 residues. In germline, CDR1 is KGHSH, CDR2 LQKENI. The CDR3 coding sequence is TGTGCCAGCTCAGGGACAGGGTTCGGCTACGAGCAGTACTTC. Its translation: CASSGTGFGYEQYF.

J is TRBJ2-2 and V is TRBV6-5; maybe TRBD2 (7 bases). Per the germline V gene, CDR1 is MNHEY and CDR2 is SVGAGI. Trimming took off 1 base at V and 7 bases at J, with 13 bases between the two ends. The CDR3 extends over 15 amino acids. This CDR3 reads CASSYFRGAGGELFF. CDR3 nucleotides: TGTGCCAGCAGTTACTTTCGGGGGGCTGGCGGGGAGCTGTTTTTT.

The chain carries TRBV6-1 and TRBJ2-5; TRBD2 aligns across 7 bases. V lost 4 bases and J lost 5; bases outside the gene matches: 13. The CDR3 totals 16 residues. Germline assignment: CDR1 MNHNS and CDR2 SASEGT. The CDR3, as DNA: TGTGCCAGCAGTGCGGGTAACGGGGGGTCGGGGGAGACCCAGTACTTC. Its translation: CASSAGNGGSGETQYF.

The chain employs TRBV28 and TRBJ2-5; 9 bases are a match to TRBD2. Germline V gene lookup returns CDR1 MDHEN and CDR2 SYDVKM. The V gene end was trimmed by 1 base and the J gene end by 2 bases; junction bases not matched to a gene: 8. CDR3 length: 17 residues. Here the CDR3 DNA reads TGTGCCAGCAGTTTATCAGCGGGAGGTGGGGGACAAGAGACCCAGTACTTC. Translating it yields CASSLSAGGGGQETQYF.

The chain employs TRBV29-1 and TRBJ1-1; TRBD1 is a possible D gene (6 bases). Germline loops: CDR1 SQVTM, CDR2 ANQGSEA. With 7 bases removed from V and 0 bases from J, the gap between germline ends came to 12 bases. The CDR3 sequence is 13 residues long. The CDR3 sequence is CSAYRAVNTEAFF. The CDR3 DNA follows: TGCAGCGCCTACAGGGCCGTGAACACTGAAGCTTTCTTT.

This clone was observed a handful of times. The V gene is TRBV18, the J gene TRBJ2-7, with TRBD2 as a possible D gene (6 bases). Trimming stripped 2 bases from V and 0 bases from J, with 14 bases between. Germline V gene sequence: CDR1 KGHSH, CDR2 LQKENI. This CDR3 comprises 16 residues. CDR3 nucleotide sequence: TGTGCCAGCTCACCAGTAACGGGAGCTAACTCCTACGAGCAGTACTTC. Protein sequence: CASSPVTGANSYEQYF.

A few counts support this clone. The chain is built from TRBV28 and TRBJ2-7, with 11 bases aligning to TRBD2. The germline V gene encodes CDR1 MDHEN and CDR2 SYDVKM. J lost 0 bases, V lost 1 base, and 2 bases had no gene match. CDR3 length: 16 residues. CDR3 nucleotides: TGTGCCAGCAGTTTATTCGGGACTAGCGGCTCCTACGAGCAGTACTTC. Its protein product is CASSLFGTSGSYEQYF. The full variable domain, its missing parts supplied by reference TRBV28 and TRBJ2-7, is DVKVTQSSRYLVKRTGEKVFLECVQDMDHENMFWYRQDPGLGLRLIYFSYDVKMKEKGDIPEGYSVSREKKERFSLILESASTNQTSMYLCASSLFGTSGSYEQYFGPGTRLTVT.

This clone has at least ten counts. The rearrangement uses TRBV20-1 and TRBJ2-3; D perhaps matches TRBD1 (6 bases). The CDR3 is made up of 15 amino acids. In germline, CDR1 is DFQATT, CDR2 SNEGSKA (reference sequence). V was trimmed by 3 bases and J by 4 bases, leaving 17 bases between them. The CDR3 nucleotides are TGCAGTGCTAGTGGACAGACAAGTGCCCCAGATACGCAGTATTTT. Translating it yields CSASGQTSAPDTQYF.

This clone was counted between two and nine times. The chain links TRBV7-9 to TRBJ1-5; 7 positions match TRBD1. Germline CDR1 is SEHNR and CDR2 is FQNEAQ (reference sequence). This CDR3 is built from 16 residues. J was trimmed by 2 bases and V by 1 base; bases with no gene match: 5. This CDR3 reads CASSLGVGQGNQPQHF. The CDR3 DNA reads TGTGCCAGCAGCTTAGGGGTCGGACAGGGCAATCAGCCCCAGCATTTT.

The chain has TRBV7-3 and TRBJ2-5, with 8 positions matching TRBD1. Germline V gene data show CDR1 as SGHTA and CDR2 as FQGTGA. Unmatched junction bases numbered 3, after V lost 5 bases and J lost 4 bases. The CDR3 extends over 13 amino acids. CDR3 amino acids: CASSLDRGETQYF. In nucleotides, the CDR3 is TGTGCCAGCAGCCTAGACAGGGGAGAGACCCAGTACTTC.

The chain carries TRBV19 and TRBJ2-3; the D gene is possibly TRBD2 (6 bases). Per the germline V gene, CDR1 is LNHDA and CDR2 is SQIVND (reference sequence). Trimming shortened V by 5 bases and J by 4 bases, and 16 bases separated the two germline ends. This CDR3 has 15 residues. CDR3 region: CASSPRDFLPDTQYF. CDR3 nucleotide sequence: TGTGCCAGTAGTCCCCGGGACTTTCTCCCAGATACGCAGTATTTT.

The rearrangement uses TRBV28 and TRBJ1-6; the D gene is possibly TRBD1 (5 bases). Germline values: CDR1 MDHEN, CDR2 SYDVKM. CDR3 length: 12 amino acids. The germline V and J ends were trimmed by 10 bases and 8 bases, with 12 bases remaining between them. The DNA for the CDR3 is TGTGCCATCCGACGGGGGGATTCACCCCTCCACTTT. Translated: CAIRRGDSPLHF. The variable domain in full, completed from reference TRBV28 and TRBJ1-6, reads DVKVTQSSRYLVKRTGEKVFLECVQDMDHENMFWYRQDPGLGLRLIYFSYDVKMKEKGDIPEGYSVSREKKERFSLILESASTNQTSMYLCAIRRGDSPLHFGNGTRLTVT.